These 30 T cell receptor beta chains came from one sample sequenced in a study of T cell responses to AZD1222 COVID-19 vaccine. Sequencing used immunoSEQ multiplex PCR; TCRdb keeps in-frame clones, though not all of them. Of about 130,000 clones in the sample, 75% to 95% were seen once. Specimen: peripheral blood, collected on day 0 of AZD1222 vaccination. All receptors come from an adult in good health.

The rearrangement links TRBV5-8 to TRBJ2-2; D is uncertain. The V end lost 6 bases, the J end lost 6 bases, and 12 bases lay between the germline ends. This CDR3 has 13 amino acids. Germline-derived CDR1 and CDR2 are SGHTS and YDEGEE. CDR3 region: CASTNPQAGELFF. The CDR3 region has the DNA TGTGCCAGCACTAACCCCCAGGCCGGGGAGCTGTTTTTT.

This clone was found once. The CDR3 sequence is CASRQEILAKNIQYF. Written as DNA, the CDR3 is TGTGCCAGCAGACAGGAGATACTAGCCAAAAACATTCAGTACTTC. V usage is TRBV6-5 and J usage is TRBJ2-4, with a weak D call TRBD1 (5 bases). Germline V CDR1 and CDR2: MNHEY, SVGAGI. V shed 6 bases and J shed 0 bases, with 12 bases lying between them. CDR3 length: 15 residues.

This clone has only a few counts. The chain recombines TRBV9 with TRBJ1-5, with no clear D. This CDR3 region has 15 residues. V shed 1 base and J shed 0 bases, with 8 bases lying between them. CDR1 and CDR2 (germline): SGDLS, YYNGEE. This CDR3 is CASSVSANSNQPQHF. In nucleotides, the CDR3 is TGTGCCAGCAGCGTATCGGCAAATAGCAATCAGCCCCAGCATTTT.

The chain is built from TRBV30 and TRBJ1-1; perhaps TRBD1 as D (5 bases). Germline lookup yields CDR1 GTSNPN and CDR2 SVGIG (reference sequence). V was clipped by 4 bases and J by 4 bases, with 10 bases between them. This CDR3 is 12 amino acids long. The CDR3 sequence is CAWNRGGTEAFF. CDR3 nucleotide sequence: TGTGCCTGGAATCGGGGGGGCACTGAAGCTTTCTTT.

The chain has TRBV5-4 and TRBJ2-5; D uncertain. The CDR3 runs 12 residues. The germline V gene has CDR1 SGHNT and CDR2 YYREEE (reference sequence). V was trimmed by 3 bases and J by 5 bases, leaving 8 bases between them. Written as DNA, the CDR3 is TGTGCCAGCAGCTGGGATGCGGAGACCCAGTACTTC. It encodes CASSWDAETQYF. The full variable domain, completed using reference TRBV5-4 and TRBJ2-5, is ETGVTQSPTHLIKTRGQQVTLRCSSQSGHNTVSWYQQALGQGPQFIFQYYREEENGRGNFPPRFSGLQFPNYSSELNVNALELDDSALYLCASSWDAETQYFGPGTRLLVL.

V usage is TRBV4-1 and J usage is TRBJ2-1; D possibly uses TRBD1 or TRBD2 (5 bases each). Trimming left V 2 bases short and J 0 bases short, with 11 bases between. This CDR3 is 16 amino acids long. Germline CDR1 and CDR2: MGHRA and YSYEKL. In nucleotides, the CDR3 is TGCGCCAGCAGCCAAACCGGGACGAGCTCCTACAATGAGCAGTTCTTC. It translates to CASSQTGTSSYNEQFF.

V is TRBV3-1 (or the pseudogene TRBV3-2) and J is TRBJ2-1, with 9 positions matching TRBD2. The V segment lost 1 base and the J segment 0 bases; nucleotides outside the gene matches: 4. The CDR3 is 17 amino acids. Germline V gene lookup returns CDR1 LGHDT and CDR2 YNNKEL (reference sequence). CDR3 coding DNA: TGTGCCAGCAGCCAAGCGGGCGGGAGGGGCTCCTACAATGAGCAGTTCTTC. Translated, it gives CASSQAGGRGSYNEQFF.

This chain links TRBV5-1 with TRBJ2-1, with TRBD2 matching 11 bases. The CDR3 is made up of 16 amino acids. Germline assignment: CDR1 SGHRS and CDR2 YFSETQ. After removal of 0 bases from V and 6 bases from J, the junction contained 5 bases not matched to a gene. The CDR3 here is CASSLVPGLAVNEQFF. The DNA for the CDR3 is TGCGCCAGCAGCTTGGTGCCGGGACTAGCGGTCAATGAGCAGTTCTTC. The full variable domain, in which reference TRBV5-1 and TRBJ2-1 provide the parts outside the CDR3, is KAGVTQTPRYLIKTRGQQVTLSCSPISGHRSVSWYQQTPGQGLQFLFEYFSETQRNKGNFPGRFSGRQFSNSRSEMNVSTLELGDSALYLCASSLVPGLAVNEQFFGPGTRLTVL.

J is TRBJ2-1 and V is TRBV24-1; 8 positions agree with TRBD2. The CDR3 runs 15 residues. CDR1 KGHDR and CDR2 SFDVKD come from the germline V gene. V was pared by 4 bases and J by 5 bases, with 6 bases of the junction left unmatched. Here the CDR3 reads CATSDPRGGHNEQFF. The CDR3 nucleotides are TGTGCCACCAGTGACCCCCGGGGGGGGCACAATGAGCAGTTCTTC.

J is TRBJ2-5 and V is TRBV4-3; D perhaps matches TRBD1 (6 bases). The V gene lost 1 base and the J gene lost 2 bases, with 11 bases spanning the gap. Germline CDR1 reads LGHNA; CDR2 reads YSLEER. CDR3 length: 15 amino acids. The CDR3 coding sequence is TGCGCCAGCAGCCAAGGTACAGGGACACAAGAGACCCAGTACTTC. It specifies CASSQGTGTQETQYF.

The chain links TRBV27 to TRBJ2-1; 7 bases agree with TRBD1. V lost 8 bases and J lost 6; bases outside the gene matches: 1. This CDR3 has 11 residues. Germline V gene sequence: CDR1 MNHEY, CDR2 SMNVEV (reference sequence). The CDR3 DNA sequence: TGTGCCAGCGGACAGGTCAATGAGCAGTTCTTC. Translation gives CASGQVNEQFF.

The chain joins TRBV29-1 to TRBJ1-2; D is ambiguous. Trimming took off 3 bases at V and 4 bases at J, with 9 bases between the two ends. Germline CDR1 is SQVTM and CDR2 is ANQGSEA. CDR3 size: 12 residues. The CDR3 DNA reads as TGCAGCGTTGATTCTTCCCCCTATGGCTACACCTTC. Its protein is CSVDSSPYGYTF.

J is TRBJ2-7 and V is TRBV6-5, with D tentatively TRBD2 (5 bases). V was clipped by 2 bases and J by 10 bases, with 15 bases between them. CDR1 MNHEY and CDR2 SVGAGI come from the germline V gene. CDR3 length equals 13 residues. The CDR3 protein is CASSYLGISPQYF. CDR3 bases: TGTGCCAGCAGTTACCTCGGGATCAGTCCACAGTACTTC.

V gene TRBV27 combines with J gene TRBJ1-1, with 7 bases fitting TRBD1. The CDR3 totals 17 residues. The V gene end was trimmed by 2 bases and the J gene end by 0 bases; junction bases not matched to a gene: 9. Germline assignment: CDR1 MNHEY and CDR2 SMNVEV (reference sequence). The CDR3 DNA follows: TGTGCCAGCAGTTTACTGAGGGGCAGGGGGATGAACACTGAAGCTTTCTTT. Amino acid sequence: CASSLLRGRGMNTEAFF.

This chain links TRBV9 with TRBJ2-7; a weak D match, TRBD1 (5 bases). The V and J ends lost 4 bases and 0 bases respectively, with 20 bases between them. CDR1 is SGDLS, CDR2 YYNGEE, per germline. The CDR3 spans 17 residues. The CDR3 is CASSPQIRVSSSYEQYF. CDR3 sequence (DNA): TGTGCCAGCAGCCCCCAGATCAGGGTCTCCAGCTCCTACGAGCAGTACTTC.

The rearrangement links TRBV11-2 to TRBJ1-1; D is ambiguous. This CDR3 contains 13 residues. Germline V CDR1 and CDR2: SGHAT, FQNNGV. V lost 0 bases, J lost 5 bases, and 7 bases lay in between. As DNA, the CDR3 is TGTGCCAGCAGCTTAGAGTTGATGACTGAAGCTTTCTTT. Translated: CASSLELMTEAFF.

The rearrangement joins TRBV27 to TRBJ1-2; 10 bases align to TRBD1. Trimming removed 2 bases from V and 13 bases from J; junction bases left unmatched: 7. In germline, CDR1 is MNHEY, CDR2 SMNVEV (reference sequence). This CDR3 has 13 residues. The CDR3 spells CASSLATGGACTF. The CDR3 DNA sequence: TGTGCCAGCAGTTTAGCGACAGGGGGCGCCTGCACCTTC.

The rearrangement uses TRBV3-1 (or the pseudogene TRBV3-2) and TRBJ1-6; TRBD1 aligns across 7 bases. J gave up 10 bases and V 1 base, and 16 bases lay outside the gene matches. Germline V gene sequence: CDR1 LGHDT, CDR2 YNNKEL (reference sequence). The CDR3 is 18 amino acids. This CDR3 reads CASSQVTSPGQRVSPLHF. In nucleotides, the CDR3 is TGTGCCAGCAGCCAAGTTACGTCACCGGGACAGAGAGTCTCACCCCTCCACTTT.

V gene TRBV19 combines with J gene TRBJ1-4; D uncertain. The CDR3 loop spans 15 amino acids. In germline, CDR1 is LNHDA, CDR2 SQIVND (reference sequence). The ends were cut back, 3 bases at V and 4 bases at J, with 12 bases in the middle. CDR3 residues: CASSIYAQNNEKLFF. The DNA of the CDR3 is TGTGCCAGTAGTATTTATGCACAGAATAATGAAAAACTGTTTTTT. Supplemented by reference TRBV19 and TRBJ1-4, the full variable domain reads DGGITQSPKYLFRKEGQNVTLSCEQNLNHDAMYWYRQDPGQGLRLIYYSQIVNDFQKGDIAEGYSVSREKKESFPLTVTSAQKNPTAFYLCASSIYAQNNEKLFFGSGTQLSVL.

This clone was seen a single time. This chain connects TRBV7-2 to TRBJ2-5; D unclear. The length of the CDR3 is 13 residues. Trimming took 5 bases from V and 5 from J, leaving 12 bases between them. Germline values: CDR1 SGHTA, CDR2 FQGNSA. The CDR3 here is CASSVEAGETQYF. In nucleotides, the CDR3 is TGTGCCAGCAGCGTCGAGGCTGGTGAGACCCAGTACTTC.

J is TRBJ2-7 and V is TRBV19; TRBD2 aligns across 7 bases. The CDR3 has 13 amino acids. Per germline, CDR1 LNHDA and CDR2 SQIVND (reference sequence). The V segment lost 5 bases and the J segment 4 bases; nucleotides outside the gene matches: 5. CDR3 nucleotides: TGTGCCAGTAGTTACACTAGCGTTTACGAGCAGTACTTC. Translating gives CASSYTSVYEQYF.

CDR3 DNA sequence: TGTGCCAGTACCTCCTATAGGGTTGAGTATGGCTACACCTTC. Translated, it gives CASTSYRVEYGYTF. The chain joins TRBV19 to TRBJ1-2; D uncertain. Germline V lookup: CDR1 LNHDA, CDR2 SQIVND (reference sequence). This CDR3 spans 14 amino acids. V was cut by 7 bases and J by 5 bases, with 17 bases left in between. The full variable domain, with the rest looked up from reference TRBV19 and TRBJ1-2, is DGGITQSPKYLFRKEGQNVTLSCEQNLNHDAMYWYRQDPGQGLRLIYYSQIVNDFQKGDIAEGYSVSREKKESFPLTVTSAQKNPTAFYLCASTSYRVEYGYTFGSGTRLTVV.

CDR3 in DNA: TGTGCCAGCAGCCTGGACCCGGGGGGCTACAATGAGCAGTTCTTC. Translated: CASSLDPGGYNEQFF. V is TRBV7-3 and J is TRBJ2-1; TRBD2 agrees at 7 bases. Germline V lookup: CDR1 SGHTA, CDR2 FQGTGA. The CDR3 totals 15 residues. V shed 5 bases, J shed 3 bases, and the junction held 7 bases outside the gene matches.

The chain recombines TRBV2 with TRBJ1-5; D ambiguous. Germline loops: CDR1 SNHLY, CDR2 FYNNEI. CDR3 length equals 13 residues. Trimming removed 6 bases from V and 1 base from J, with 7 bases in between. CDR3 amino acids: CASRWESNQPQHF. CDR3 nucleotides: TGTGCCAGCAGGTGGGAAAGCAATCAGCCCCAGCATTTT.

This sequence joins TRBV29-1 and TRBJ2-1, with D perhaps TRBD1 (6 bases). CDR1 and CDR2 from the germline V gene are SQVTM and ANQGSEA. The CDR3 length is 13 residues. The V and J ends lost 7 bases and 7 bases respectively, with 17 bases between them. The CDR3 coding sequence is TGCAGCGCTCACGGACAGCCGAGGAATGAGCAGTTCTTC. It translates to CSAHGQPRNEQFF.

The CDR3 DNA reads TGTGCCAGCAGCAGGAGCGGGAGCAGGACCCAGTACTTC. This sequence encodes CASSRSGSRTQYF. J is TRBJ2-5 and V is TRBV11-3; 8 bases are shared with TRBD2. Germline CDR1 SGHNT, CDR2 YENEEA. The length of the CDR3 is 13 residues. Germline trimming cut 5 bases from V and 7 bases from J; bases unmatched to any gene: 6.

The chain has TRBV19 and TRBJ1-5; perhaps TRBD1 as D (6 bases). CDR1 is LNHDA and CDR2 is SQIVND in the germline V gene (reference sequence). The CDR3 loop spans 15 amino acids. Trimming removed 4 bases from V and 1 base from J, with 11 bases in between. The CDR3 is CASSRIGQSNQPQHF. The CDR3 nucleotides read TGTGCCAGTAGTAGGATTGGACAGAGCAATCAGCCCCAGCATTTT.

This chain connects TRBV3-1 (or the pseudogene TRBV3-2) to TRBJ2-1; D perhaps matches TRBD2 (5 bases). The germline V and J ends were trimmed by 0 bases and 2 bases, with 11 bases remaining between them. The CDR3 spans 16 residues. From germline, CDR1 is LGHDT and CDR2 YNNKEL (reference sequence). CDR3 nucleotides: TGTGCCAGCAGCCAAGATGGGTCGGGAACCTACAATGAGCAGTTCTTC. Translation gives CASSQDGSGTYNEQFF.

The chain recombines TRBV4-1 with TRBJ1-5; 7 positions match TRBD1. The J segment lost 4 bases and the V segment lost 3 bases, leaving 6 bases of the junction unmatched. Germline CDR1 MGHRA, CDR2 YSYEKL. CDR3 length: 15 residues. The CDR3 DNA follows: TGCGCCAGCAGCCAGGAACGACAGGGAAATCAGCCCCAGCATTTT. Amino acids: CASSQERQGNQPQHF.

This chain links TRBV10-3 with TRBJ2-7; 8 positions agree with TRBD2. Germline trimming cut 5 bases from V and 5 bases from J; bases unmatched to any gene: 5. Germline lookup yields CDR1 ENHRY and CDR2 SYGVKD. CDR3 length: 13 amino acids. The DNA of the CDR3 is TGTGCCATCAGTCTAGCGGGTCTTGACGAGCAGTACTTC. Its protein product is CAISLAGLDEQYF.